This T cell receptor (beta chain) was recovered during a study of blood T cells in healthy people across ages. The CDR3 runs to 16 residues. V was shortened by 1 base and J by 0 bases, with 12 bases between the two germline ends. Germline CDR1 reads SGHTA; CDR2 reads FQGNSA. A second about 6 to 12 cycle PCR used barcoded and J-beta primers. TCRdb processed the 5' RACE reads anew with MiXCR; each CDR3 protein has one entry. The table includes 1.5 million to 2 million distinct CDR3 sequences, around 36% detected once. At least ten counts were recorded for this clonotype. The sequencing input was blood. This sequence originates from a woman aged 25 to 39 in good health. The V gene is TRBV7-2, the J gene TRBJ1-1; D ambiguous. The CDR3 bases are TGTGCCAGCAGCTTAGTTGTCGGCAGGATGAACACTGAAGCTTTCTTT. Its protein is CASSLVVGRMNTEAFF.